The clone carrying this TCR gamma chain was counted only a few times. Its cognate antigen is unknown. The data are from a study of Vδ1+ human thymocytes. Study-level points and caveats: Highly polyclonal TRG and TRD repertoires with Gaussian CDR3 length distributions appeared in thymus.

The template was reverse-transcribed extracted RNA. CDR3 amplicons came from multiplex PCR with pooled V-gene forward and constant-region reverse primers. TCRdb re-called clones from the multiplex PCR reads using CATT. The data hold 9,000 or so gamma-chain clones, with roughly three fifths observed a single time. V lost 4 bases, J lost 0 bases, and 14 bases stayed unmatched. The CDR3 sequence is 18 residues long. Germline V lookup: CDR1 EGSNGY, CDR2 YDSYNSKV. Source material: Vdelta1+ gamma-delta thymocytes from the thymus. The subset is: FACS-sorted CD3+ TCRalphabeta- TCRVdelta1+ TCRVdelta2- thymocytes. The TCR sequence derives from a girl under three years old who had congenital heart surgery. The V gene is TRGV2, the J gene TRGJP2. CDR3 amino acids: CATWERYSQYSSDWIKTF. CDR3 bases: TGTGCCACCTGGGAACGATATTCCCAATATAGTAGTGATTGGATCAAGACGTTT.